This note documents a single T cell receptor beta chain sequence. Generated by immunoSEQ multiplex PCR, the TCRdb table keeps only in-frame clones and is missing some. This sample carries hundreds of thousands of clones, 60% to 75% of them seen once, and the ten largest clones take 15% to 19%. The data stem from a study of cytotoxic CD8 clonotypes in ibrutinib-treated CLL. The overall study: After median roughly 68 months, roughly 14 stayed in remission, some twelve progressed; responses 25 or so partial, 2 complete. When averaged across all of the samples, the counts came to 255,043 productive templates and about 95,000 productive rearrangements. Following treatment for a median around 13 months, range 6 to 36, response samples were then taken.

From germline, CDR1 is SGHDN and CDR2 FVKESK. The V end lost 2 bases, the J end lost 9 bases, and 13 bases lay between the germline ends. The CDR3 sequence is 13 residues long. The rearrangement joins TRBV14 to TRBJ2-5; D ambiguous. This receptor was identified in a human donor with chronic lymphocytic leukemia. The sample here was PBMCs, taken after 24 months of ibrutinib treatment. This CDR3 is CASSQRLGYAQYF. The CDR3 DNA follows: TGTGCCAGCAGCCAACGTCTGGGTTATGCCCAGTACTTC. Supplemented by reference TRBV14 and TRBJ2-5, the full variable domain reads EAGVTQFPSHSVIEKGQTVTLRCDPISGHDNLYWYRRVMGKEIKFLLHFVKESKQDESGMPNNRFLAERTGGTYSTLKVQPAELEDSGVYFCASSQRLGYAQYFGPGTRLLVL.